This note documents a single TCR beta chain sequence. The target antigen is unknown. This specimen belongs to a study of cytomegalovirus exposure and HLA in healthy donors. The wider study: The roughly 660 first-cohort repertoires shared a platform with the approximately 110 validation repertoires, as reported in a later analysis. Findings and limits, study-wide: The classifier reportedly diagnosed cytomegalovirus status with high specificity and sensitivity.

Using immunoSEQ multiplex PCR, the repertoire was profiled, and TCRdb retains in-frame clones only, with some absent. The profile shows 97,000 or so clones, more than 75% of them singletons. The receptor's source is a man between 18 and 29 years old in good health and CMV-seropositive. Sequenced material: PBMCs.

Written as DNA, the CDR3 is TGTGCCACCAGCAGAGGGGCGGGAGTATTTGGCGGGGAGCTGTTTTTT. This codes for CATSRGAGVFGGELFF. The genes are TRBV15 and TRBJ2-2, with TRBD2 matching 7 bases. V trimming: 1 base; J trimming: 7 bases; junction bases outside the gene matches: 9. Germline CDR1 LNHNV, CDR2 YYDKDF (reference sequence). The CDR3 spans 16 residues.